Following are 31 T cell receptor beta chains from one sample sequenced in a study of T cells after yellow fever vaccination. TCRdb processed the 5' RACE reads anew with MiXCR; each CDR3 protein has one entry. The repertoire holds 250,000 to 350,000 distinct CDR3 sequences, around 7.3% seen once, with 15% to 20% in the top ten. The source material was PBMCs, sampled about 49 days after the first yellow fever vaccination. The receptors originated from a man younger than 35 who received the YFV17D yellow fever vaccine.

As for this clonotype: A junction boundary mismatches the germline segment, possibly from a read error. J is TRBJ2-7 and V is TRBV5-1, with D tentatively TRBD2 (5 bases). CDR1 SGHRS and CDR2 YFSETQ come from the germline V gene. The CDR3 is 14 residues long. CDR3 in DNA: TGCGCCTGCAGCTTGGATACTAGGAACTACGAGCAGTACTTC. This gives the protein CACSLDTRNYEQYF.

This clonotype was counted between two and nine times. This chain connects TRBV2 to TRBJ2-2; the match to TRBD2 covers 10 bases. This CDR3 is 17 amino acids long. V was pared by 6 bases and J by 5 bases, with 12 bases of the junction left unmatched. Germline CDR1 is SNHLY and CDR2 is FYNNEI. The CDR3 nucleotides read TGTGCCAGCAGCCTATCTAGCGGGGGAAGCGGAACCGGGGAGCTGTTTTTT. This gives the protein CASSLSSGGSGTGELFF. The whole variable domain, filled in from reference TRBV2 and TRBJ2-2, reads EPEVTQTPSHQVTQMGQEVILRCVPISNHLYFYWYRQILGQKVEFLVSFYNNEISEKSEIFDDQFSVERPDGSNFTLKIRSTKLEDSAMYFCASSLSSGGSGTGELFFGEGSRLTVL.

The CDR3 bases are TGTGCCACCTCCGAAGCTAACTATGGCTACACCTTC. Translated: CATSEANYGYTF. The chain recombines TRBV2 with TRBJ1-2, with D unresolved. Germline V CDR1 and CDR2: SNHLY, FYNNEI. The CDR3 spans 12 residues. The V end lost 10 bases, the J end lost 0 bases, and 9 bases lay between the germline ends.

The CDR3 reads CASSQLTITPENEQFF. The CDR3 DNA reads as TGCGCCAGCAGCCAACTAACTATTACGCCGGAAAATGAGCAGTTCTTC. The genes are TRBV4-1 and TRBJ2-1; D is undetermined. The CDR3 loop spans 16 amino acids. Per germline, CDR1 MGHRA and CDR2 YSYEKL. V gave up 2 bases and J gave up 7 bases, with 18 bases separating them.

This clonotype was seen a handful of times. The chain employs TRBV7-8 and TRBJ2-2; tentative D call: TRBD2 (6 bases). The germline CDR1 and CDR2 sequences are SGHVS and FQNEAQ. This CDR3 comprises 13 residues. V was clipped by 11 bases and J by 4 bases, with 14 bases between them. In nucleotides, the CDR3 is TGTGCCGCTACAGAAGCGGGCACCGGGGAGCTGTTTTTT. Protein: CAATEAGTGELFF.

This clonotype was observed many times. The rearrangement joins TRBV20-1 to TRBJ2-3; D ambiguous. Per germline, CDR1 DFQATT and CDR2 SNEGSKA (reference sequence). With 0 bases removed from V and 1 base from J, the gap between germline ends came to 17 bases. The CDR3 sequence is 17 residues long. The CDR3 is CSARDPARGPGTDTQYF. CDR3 in DNA: TGCAGTGCTAGAGACCCGGCGAGAGGCCCCGGCACAGATACGCAGTATTTT.

The chain links TRBV7-8 to TRBJ2-1, with D uncertain. Germline V gene data show CDR1 as SGHVS and CDR2 as FQNEAQ. This CDR3 has 13 residues. V lost 6 bases to trimming and J lost 4 bases, with 10 bases between them. The CDR3 DNA reads TGTGCCAGCAGTCATATAGGGTACAATGAGCAGTTCTTC. It yields the protein CASSHIGYNEQFF.

The chain couples TRBV9 to TRBJ1-3; D is uncertain. The CDR3 length is 15 residues. Trimming removed 2 bases from V and 0 bases from J, with 9 bases in between. Germline V CDR1 and CDR2: SGDLS, YYNGEE. The CDR3 sequence: CASSVGGISGNTIYF. CDR3 bases: TGTGCCAGCAGCGTCGGTGGTATCTCTGGAAACACCATATATTTT.

The chain has TRBV18 and TRBJ2-1; 8 nucleotides match TRBD1. Germline trimming cut 6 bases from V and 7 bases from J; bases unmatched to any gene: 8. The CDR3 is made up of 14 amino acids. The germline V gene has CDR1 KGHSH and CDR2 LQKENI. CDR3 bases: TGTGCCAGCTCTCGGCAGGGGGCGCAAAATGAGCAGTTCTTC. Residues: CASSRQGAQNEQFF. Full variable domain (rest looked up from reference TRBV18 and TRBJ2-1): NAGVMQNPRHLVRRRGQEARLRCSPMKGHSHVYWYRQLPEEGLKFMVYLQKENIIDESGMPKERFSAEFPKEGPSILRIQQVVRGDSAAYFCASSRQGAQNEQFFGPGTRLTVL.

This clonotype appeared many times. The rearrangement uses TRBV5-1 and TRBJ1-2; no reliable D call. The CDR3 loop spans 15 amino acids. V was pared by 0 bases and J by 5 bases, with 14 bases between. CDR1 is SGHRS, CDR2 YFSETQ, per germline. DNA of the CDR3: TGCGCCAGCAGCTTGGTACCCGGAGAAAAATATGGCTACACCTTC. Protein product: CASSLVPGEKYGYTF. Based on the CDR3 plus reference TRBV5-1 and TRBJ1-2, the full variable domain is KAGVTQTPRYLIKTRGQQVTLSCSPISGHRSVSWYQQTPGQGLQFLFEYFSETQRNKGNFPGRFSGRQFSNSRSEMNVSTLELGDSALYLCASSLVPGEKYGYTFGSGTRLTVV.

The gene calls are TRBV15 and TRBJ2-5; 9 bases agree with TRBD2. The trim removed 9 bases at V and 3 bases at J, leaving 5 bases unmatched. The germline V gene has CDR1 LNHNV and CDR2 YYDKDF (reference sequence). CDR3 length: 13 residues. The CDR3 nucleotides are TGTGCCACAAGGACTAGCGTGGAAGAGACCCAGTACTTC. This codes for CATRTSVEETQYF.

This clonotype was counted only a few times. The chain couples TRBV20-1 to TRBJ2-3; D remains unclear. Trimming removed 3 bases at V and 0 bases at J, with 7 bases between. The CDR3 consists of 13 residues. Looked up from germline, CDR1 is DFQATT and CDR2 is SNEGSKA (reference sequence). The CDR3 DNA is TGCAGTGCTAGGCACCGAAGCACAGATACGCAGTATTTT. Its protein product is CSARHRSTDTQYF.

The rearrangement links TRBV12-3 or TRBV12-4 to TRBJ1-5, with D perhaps TRBD1 (5 bases). The CDR3 loop spans 13 amino acids. Trimming took 7 bases from V and 11 from J, leaving 18 bases between them. DNA of the CDR3: TGTGCCAGCAAAAAGCCAGGGCCTAATGCCCAGCATTTT. It encodes CASKKPGPNAQHF.

This clonotype was seen at least ten times. This CDR3 reads CASSPGPGPGAFF. As DNA, the CDR3 is TGTGCCAGCAGCCCGGGACCAGGTCCGGGGGCTTTCTTT. The chain joins TRBV7-2 to TRBJ1-1; TRBD1 is a possible D gene (5 bases). Germline CDR1 SGHTA, CDR2 FQGNSA. Trimming stripped 5 bases from V and 11 bases from J, with 18 bases between. The CDR3 contains 13 residues.

This clonotype was seen ten or more times. The chain employs TRBV4-1 and TRBJ1-5; no clear D gene. CDR3 length: 13 amino acids. The V gene lost 2 bases and the J gene lost 7 bases, with 9 bases spanning the gap. The germline CDR1 and CDR2 sequences are MGHRA and YSYEKL. The CDR3 DNA is TGCGCCAGCAGCCAACCGGGATTCCAGCCCCAGCATTTT. This gives the protein CASSQPGFQPQHF.

CDR3 residues: CATSRESSGGGNEQFF. CDR3 coding DNA: TGTGCCACCAGCAGAGAGTCGAGCGGGGGGGGCAATGAGCAGTTCTTC. The V call is TRBV15, the J call TRBJ2-1; 10 bases map to TRBD2. V gave up 0 bases and J gave up 6 bases; unmatched junction bases: 5. CDR3 length: 16 amino acids. CDR1 and CDR2 from the germline V gene are LNHNV and YYDKDF (reference sequence).

Regarding this clonotype: A read error may explain this, as a much larger clone is one base away. The rearrangement links TRBV7-2 to TRBJ2-7; 7 bases fit TRBD1. Germline V lookup: CDR1 SGHTA, CDR2 FQGNSA. V dropped 7 bases and J dropped 2; count of bases not matched to a gene: 5. CDR3 length equals 13 residues. The CDR3 coding sequence is TGTACCAGCAACCGACAGGGAACCTACGAGCAGTACTTC. Its protein product is CTSNRQGTYEQYF. Together with reference TRBV7-2 and TRBJ2-7, the CDR3 gives the full variable domain: GAGVSQSPSNKVTEKGKDVELRCDPISGHTALYWYRQSLGQGLEFLIYFQGNSAPDKSGLPSDRFSAERTGGSVSTLTIQRTQQEDSAVYLCTSNRQGTYEQYFGPGTRLTVT.

The chain recombines TRBV14 with TRBJ2-4; possibly TRBD1 for D (6 bases). The CDR3 runs to 15 residues. Germline V CDR1 and CDR2: SGHDN, FVKESK. V lost 8 bases and J 1 base, leaving 15 bases between the germline ends. Written as DNA, the CDR3 is TGTGCCAGCGTGTTACAGGGCGAGGCCAAAAACATTCAGTACTTC. Its protein product is CASVLQGEAKNIQYF.

This clonotype appeared a few times. The J gene is TRBJ1-3, the V gene TRBV4-1; D remains unclear. The V and J ends lost 0 bases and 0 bases respectively, with 9 bases between them. Germline-derived CDR1 and CDR2 are MGHRA and YSYEKL. The CDR3 contains 16 residues. CDR3 protein: CASSQDLTVSGNTIYF. CDR3 sequence (DNA): TGCGCCAGCAGCCAAGATCTAACTGTCTCTGGAAACACCATATATTTT.

The V and J genes are TRBV4-3 and TRBJ1-2; D gene unclear. Trimming took off 0 bases at V and 2 bases at J, with 10 bases between the two ends. Germline values: CDR1 LGHNA, CDR2 YSLEER. The CDR3 length is 15 residues. The CDR3 protein is CASSQDPLPNYGYTF. The CDR3 nucleotides read TGCGCCAGCAGCCAAGATCCACTCCCAAACTATGGCTACACCTTC.

This clonotype was found many times. This rearrangement joins TRBV7-7 to TRBJ2-3; 9 positions match TRBD2. Trimming at V came to 5 bases and at J to 5 bases, leaving 5 bases not matched to a gene. The germline gives CDR1 SSHAT, CDR2 FNYEAQ (reference sequence). CDR3 length: 14 residues. CDR3 residues: CASSGGGAGDTQYF. The CDR3 DNA follows: TGTGCCAGCAGCGGCGGGGGGGCAGGAGATACGCAGTATTTT.

The rearrangement joins TRBV3-1 to TRBJ2-2, with 8 bases fitting TRBD1. The V segment lost 2 bases and the J segment 0 bases; nucleotides outside the gene matches: 11. Germline V gene lookup returns CDR1 LGHDT and CDR2 YNNKEL (reference sequence). The CDR3 extends over 19 amino acids. The CDR3 DNA is TGTGCCAGCAGCCAAATCGGACAGGGTCAACACGCGAACACCGGGGAGCTGTTTTTT. Amino acids: CASSQIGQGQHANTGELFF. Using reference TRBV3-1 and TRBJ2-2 for the parts outside the CDR3, the full variable domain is DTAVSQTPKYLVTQMGNDKSIKCEQNLGHDTMYWYKQDSKKFLKIMFSYNNKELIINETVPNRFSPKSPDKAHLNLHINSLELGDSAVYFCASSQIGQGQHANTGELFFGEGSRLTVL.

Of note for this clonotype: Just one base apart from a much larger clone, this may be a read error. V and J are TRBV11-3 and TRBJ1-1, with no clear D. Germline assignment: CDR1 SGHNT and CDR2 YENEEA. The V end lost 2 bases, the J end lost 3 bases, and 7 bases lay between the germline ends. This CDR3 is 13 amino acids long. The CDR3 loop reads CASSLRRDTEAFF. The CDR3 DNA reads TGTGCCAGCAGCTTAAGAAGGGACACTGAAGCTTTCTTT.

The table lists this clonotype with a few counts. The V and J genes are TRBV7-2 and TRBJ2-2; 11 bases are a match to TRBD1. The CDR3 consists of 15 residues. The V gene end was trimmed by 1 base and the J gene end by 7 bases; junction bases not matched to a gene: 2. Germline V gene sequence: CDR1 SGHTA, CDR2 FQGNSA. In DNA, the CDR3 is TGTGCCAGCAGCTTAGGAGGGACAGGGGGCGGGGAGCTGTTTTTT. This sequence encodes CASSLGGTGGGELFF.

This clonotype was counted at least ten times. The V and J genes are TRBV15 and TRBJ2-3; D might be TRBD1 (6 bases). Trimming took 6 bases from V and 1 from J, leaving 14 bases between them. Germline loops: CDR1 LNHNV, CDR2 YYDKDF (reference sequence). The length of the CDR3 is 15 residues. CDR3 protein: CATRKRTVGTDTQYF. CDR3 bases: TGTGCCACCAGAAAGCGGACAGTTGGCACAGATACGCAGTATTTT.

The CDR3 reads CAFCLGGVGDTQYF. The CDR3 DNA is TGTGCCTTCTGTTTGGGCGGGGTAGGGGATACGCAGTATTTT. The rearrangement joins TRBV12-3 or TRBV12-4 to TRBJ2-3; weak D call: TRBD2 (6 bases). The V end lost 11 bases, the J end lost 6 bases, and 21 bases lay between the germline ends. The CDR3 runs 14 residues.

This clonotype came up a few times. This chain uses TRBV25-1 with TRBJ1-2; TRBD1 agrees at 9 bases. Germline-derived CDR1 and CDR2 are MGHDK and SYGVNS. J lost 8 bases, V lost 5 bases, and 6 bases had no gene match. The CDR3 length is 13 residues. The DNA of the CDR3 is TGTGCCAGCAGTACGACAGGGGGGCACGGCTACACCTTC. Translating it yields CASSTTGGHGYTF.

The sample holds a few counts of this clonotype. V and J are TRBV27 and TRBJ1-5; weak D call: TRBD1 (6 bases). This CDR3 is built from 14 residues. V gave up 6 bases and J gave up 4 bases, with 13 bases separating them. Germline lookup yields CDR1 MNHEY and CDR2 SMNVEV (reference sequence). CDR3 in DNA: TGTGCCAGCAGGCTACAGGGTGCAAATCAGCCCCAGCATTTT. Amino acids: CASRLQGANQPQHF.

This clonotype has at least ten counts. The J gene is TRBJ1-5, the V gene TRBV7-8, with D possibly being TRBD1 (5 bases). V lost 5 bases, J lost 5 bases, and 10 bases lay in between. Germline values: CDR1 SGHVS, CDR2 FQNEAQ. This CDR3 has 13 amino acids. The CDR3 sequence is CASSLDIDQPQHF. In DNA form, the CDR3 reads TGTGCCAGCAGCCTGGACATCGATCAGCCCCAGCATTTT.

This clonotype was recorded many times. The J gene is TRBJ2-3, the V gene TRBV10-3, with D maybe TRBD2 (7 bases). The CDR3 extends over 17 amino acids. Between the trimmed V and J ends, which lost 3 bases and 5 bases, there was a span of 21 bases. In germline, CDR1 is ENHRY, CDR2 SYGVKD. The CDR3 nucleotides are TGTGCCATCAGTGACCCCTCGTGGGGGGGGGCCAGAGATACGCAGTATTTT. As protein: CAISDPSWGGARDTQYF.

The rearrangement joins TRBV19 to TRBJ1-6; D is ambiguous. The V end was cut by 9 bases, the J end by 3 bases, with 15 bases between. The CDR3 extends over 15 amino acids. In germline, CDR1 is LNHDA, CDR2 SQIVND (reference sequence). DNA for the CDR3: TGTGCCAGCCACGAGGGCCCCTTCTATAATTCACCCCTCCACTTT. Protein: CASHEGPFYNSPLHF.